This T cell receptor beta chain is from a study of cytomegalovirus exposure and HLA in healthy donors. Study-wide results and caveats: Most of the CMV-associated TCR beta chains (in a later analysis) appeared to be HLA-restricted. As confirmed in vitro, three CMV-associated chains were specific for CMV antigens. Analyses of presence and absence presupposed an approximately uniform sequencing depth across donors.

V lost 3 bases and J lost 8; bases outside the gene matches: 8. CDR3 length equals 15 residues. CDR1 and CDR2 (germline): MNHNS, SASEGT. 13 Jbeta primers and 60 Vbeta primers were used for the PCR. TCRdb's table, derived via immunoSEQ multiplex PCR, lists solely in-frame clones and lacks some. The table records approximately 180,000 clones, 75% to 90% of them present only once. On this clone itself: The antigen is undetermined.

Sequenced material: PBMCs. The chain employs TRBV6-1 and TRBJ2-1, with TRBD2 matching 9 bases. The TCR originated in a man aged 25-40 years in good health and CMV-seropositive. CDR3 nucleotide sequence: TGTGCCAGCAGTGAGCGGCTAGCGGGAATCGATGAGCAGTTCTTC. Translated: CASSERLAGIDEQFF.